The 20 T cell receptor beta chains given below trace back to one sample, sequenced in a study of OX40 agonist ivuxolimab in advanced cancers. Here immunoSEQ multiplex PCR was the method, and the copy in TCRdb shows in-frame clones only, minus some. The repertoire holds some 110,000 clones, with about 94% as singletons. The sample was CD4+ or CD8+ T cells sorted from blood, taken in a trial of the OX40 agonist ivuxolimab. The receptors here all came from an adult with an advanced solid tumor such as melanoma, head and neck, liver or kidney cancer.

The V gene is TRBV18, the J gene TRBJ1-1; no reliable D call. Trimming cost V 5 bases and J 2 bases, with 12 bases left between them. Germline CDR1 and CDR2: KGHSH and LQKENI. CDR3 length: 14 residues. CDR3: CASSGFDVNTEAFF. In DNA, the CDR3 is TGTGCCAGCTCAGGCTTCGACGTTAACACTGAAGCTTTCTTT.

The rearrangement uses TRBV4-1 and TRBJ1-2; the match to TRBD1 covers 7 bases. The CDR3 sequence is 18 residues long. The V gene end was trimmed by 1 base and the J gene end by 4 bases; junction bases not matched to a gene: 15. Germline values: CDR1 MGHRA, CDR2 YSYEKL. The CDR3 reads CASSQGSPTGAWGYGYTF. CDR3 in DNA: TGCGCCAGCAGCCAAGGAAGCCCCACAGGGGCGTGGGGCTATGGCTACACCTTC.

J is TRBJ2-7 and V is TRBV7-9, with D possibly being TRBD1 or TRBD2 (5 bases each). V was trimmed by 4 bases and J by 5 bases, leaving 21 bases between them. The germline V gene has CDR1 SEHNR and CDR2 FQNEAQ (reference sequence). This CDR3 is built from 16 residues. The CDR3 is CASSSLDSLRFNEQYF. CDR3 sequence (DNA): TGTGCCAGCAGCTCACTAGACAGTCTGAGATTTAACGAGCAGTACTTC.

The CDR3 region has the DNA TGTGCCAGCAGCCCGGGACCGGGGACGGTCAATACGCAGTATTTT. It translates to CASSPGPGTVNTQYF. The V and J genes are TRBV6-4 and TRBJ2-3; D tentatively fits TRBD1 or TRBD2 (5 bases each). V dropped 6 bases and J dropped 7 bases, with 20 bases sitting between them. This CDR3 has 15 residues. CDR1 is MRHNA and CDR2 is SNTAGT in the germline V gene.

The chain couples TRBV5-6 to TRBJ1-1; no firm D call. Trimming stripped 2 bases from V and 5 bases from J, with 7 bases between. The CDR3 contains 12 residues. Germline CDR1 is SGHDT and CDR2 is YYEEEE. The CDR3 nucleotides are TGTGCCAGCAGCTTCCAGTGGACTGAAGCTTTCTTT. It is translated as CASSFQWTEAFF.

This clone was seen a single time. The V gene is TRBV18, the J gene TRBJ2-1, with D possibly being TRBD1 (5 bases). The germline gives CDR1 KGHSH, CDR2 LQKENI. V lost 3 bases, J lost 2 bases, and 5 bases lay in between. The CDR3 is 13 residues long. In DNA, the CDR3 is TGTGCCAGCTCACCCAGGGCCTACAATGAGCAGTTCTTC. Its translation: CASSPRAYNEQFF.

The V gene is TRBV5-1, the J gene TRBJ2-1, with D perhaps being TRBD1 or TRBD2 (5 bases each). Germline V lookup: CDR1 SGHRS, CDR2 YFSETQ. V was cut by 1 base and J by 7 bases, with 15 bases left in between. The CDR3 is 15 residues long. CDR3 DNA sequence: TGCGCCAGCAGCTTGCTGGCAGGGAGTGGAAATGAGCAGTTCTTC. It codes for CASSLLAGSGNEQFF.

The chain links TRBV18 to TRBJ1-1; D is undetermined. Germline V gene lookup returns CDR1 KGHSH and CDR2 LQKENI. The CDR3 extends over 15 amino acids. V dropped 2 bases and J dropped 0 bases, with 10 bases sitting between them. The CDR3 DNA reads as TGTGCCAGCTCACCAGCAAATGGAATGAACACTGAAGCTTTCTTT. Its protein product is CASSPANGMNTEAFF.

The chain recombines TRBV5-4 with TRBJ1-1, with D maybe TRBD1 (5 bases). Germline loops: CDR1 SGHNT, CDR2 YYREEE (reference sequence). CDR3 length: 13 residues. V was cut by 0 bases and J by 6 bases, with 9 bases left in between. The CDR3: CASSLGGGAEAFF. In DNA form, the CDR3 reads TGTGCCAGCAGCTTGGGCGGGGGGGCTGAAGCTTTCTTT.

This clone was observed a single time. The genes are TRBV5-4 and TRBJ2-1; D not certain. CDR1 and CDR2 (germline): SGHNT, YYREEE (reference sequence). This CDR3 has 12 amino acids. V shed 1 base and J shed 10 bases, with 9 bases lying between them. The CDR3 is CASSLPFEEQFF. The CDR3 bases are TGTGCCAGCAGCTTGCCCTTCGAAGAGCAGTTCTTC.

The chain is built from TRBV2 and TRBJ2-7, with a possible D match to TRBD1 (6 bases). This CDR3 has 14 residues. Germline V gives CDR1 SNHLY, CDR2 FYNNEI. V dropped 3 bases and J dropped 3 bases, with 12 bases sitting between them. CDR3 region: CASSDQGTFYEQYF. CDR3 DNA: TGTGCCAGCAGTGATCAGGGGACCTTCTACGAGCAGTACTTC. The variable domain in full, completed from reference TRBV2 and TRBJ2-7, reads EPEVTQTPSHQVTQMGQEVILRCVPISNHLYFYWYRQILGQKVEFLVSFYNNEISEKSEIFDDQFSVERPDGSNFTLKIRSTKLEDSAMYFCASSDQGTFYEQYFGPGTRLTVT.

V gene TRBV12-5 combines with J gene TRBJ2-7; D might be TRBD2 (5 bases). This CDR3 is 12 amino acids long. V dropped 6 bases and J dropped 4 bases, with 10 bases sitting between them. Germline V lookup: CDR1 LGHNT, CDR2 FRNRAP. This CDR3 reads CASGFGIYEQYF. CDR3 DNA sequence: TGTGCTAGTGGCTTCGGGATTTACGAGCAGTACTTC.

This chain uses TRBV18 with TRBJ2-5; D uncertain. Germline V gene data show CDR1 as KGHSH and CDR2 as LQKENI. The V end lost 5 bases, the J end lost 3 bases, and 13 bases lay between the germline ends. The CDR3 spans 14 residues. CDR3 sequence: CASSFTGRKETQYF. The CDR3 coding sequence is TGTGCCAGCTCATTCACGGGCAGGAAAGAGACCCAGTACTTC.

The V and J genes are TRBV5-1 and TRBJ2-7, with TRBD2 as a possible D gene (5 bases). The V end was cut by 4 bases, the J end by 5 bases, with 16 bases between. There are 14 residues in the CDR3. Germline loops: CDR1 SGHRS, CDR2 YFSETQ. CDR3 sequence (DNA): TGCGCCAGCAGCAGCCGACGGGGAAACCACGAGCAGTACTTC. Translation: CASSSRRGNHEQYF.

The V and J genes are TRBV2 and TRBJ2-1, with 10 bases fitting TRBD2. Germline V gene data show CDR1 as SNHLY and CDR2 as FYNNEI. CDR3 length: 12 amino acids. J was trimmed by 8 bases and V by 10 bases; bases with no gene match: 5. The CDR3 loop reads CATSGSRDEQFF. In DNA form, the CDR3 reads TGTGCCACTAGCGGGAGTAGGGATGAGCAGTTCTTC.

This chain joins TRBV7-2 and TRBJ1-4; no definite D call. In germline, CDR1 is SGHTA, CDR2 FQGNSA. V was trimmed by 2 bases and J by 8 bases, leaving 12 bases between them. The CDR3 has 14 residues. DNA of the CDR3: TGTGCCAGCAGCTTACGAAGGGCTCAGGAAAAACTGTTTTTT. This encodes CASSLRRAQEKLFF.

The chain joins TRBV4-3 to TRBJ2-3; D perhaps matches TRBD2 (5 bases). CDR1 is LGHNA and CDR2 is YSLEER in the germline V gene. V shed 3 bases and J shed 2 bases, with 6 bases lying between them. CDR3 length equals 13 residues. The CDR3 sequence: CASSQDFTDTQYF. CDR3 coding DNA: TGCGCCAGCAGCCAGGACTTCACAGATACGCAGTATTTT.

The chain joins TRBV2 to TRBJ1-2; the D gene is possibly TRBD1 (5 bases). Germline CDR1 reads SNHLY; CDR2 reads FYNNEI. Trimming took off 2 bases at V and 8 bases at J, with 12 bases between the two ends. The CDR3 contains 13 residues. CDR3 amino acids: CASSEPFGGGYTF. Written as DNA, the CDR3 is TGTGCCAGCAGTGAACCCTTTGGGGGGGGCTACACCTTC.

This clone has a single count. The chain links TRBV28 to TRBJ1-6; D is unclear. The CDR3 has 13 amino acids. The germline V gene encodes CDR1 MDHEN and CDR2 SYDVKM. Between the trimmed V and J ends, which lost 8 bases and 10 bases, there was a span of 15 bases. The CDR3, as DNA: TGTGCCAGCGGTAGGGCGGGTGGATCACCCCTCCACTTT. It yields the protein CASGRAGGSPLHF. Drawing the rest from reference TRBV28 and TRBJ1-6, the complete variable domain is DVKVTQSSRYLVKRTGEKVFLECVQDMDHENMFWYRQDPGLGLRLIYFSYDVKMKEKGDIPEGYSVSREKKERFSLILESASTNQTSMYLCASGRAGGSPLHFGNGTRLTVT.

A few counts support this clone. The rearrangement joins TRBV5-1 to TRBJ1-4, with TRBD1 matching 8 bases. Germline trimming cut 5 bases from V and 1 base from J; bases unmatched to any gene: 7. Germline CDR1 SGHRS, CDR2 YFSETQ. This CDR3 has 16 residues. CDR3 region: CASRWTGSGTNEKLFF. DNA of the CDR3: TGCGCCAGCAGGTGGACAGGGAGCGGAACTAATGAAAAACTGTTTTTT.